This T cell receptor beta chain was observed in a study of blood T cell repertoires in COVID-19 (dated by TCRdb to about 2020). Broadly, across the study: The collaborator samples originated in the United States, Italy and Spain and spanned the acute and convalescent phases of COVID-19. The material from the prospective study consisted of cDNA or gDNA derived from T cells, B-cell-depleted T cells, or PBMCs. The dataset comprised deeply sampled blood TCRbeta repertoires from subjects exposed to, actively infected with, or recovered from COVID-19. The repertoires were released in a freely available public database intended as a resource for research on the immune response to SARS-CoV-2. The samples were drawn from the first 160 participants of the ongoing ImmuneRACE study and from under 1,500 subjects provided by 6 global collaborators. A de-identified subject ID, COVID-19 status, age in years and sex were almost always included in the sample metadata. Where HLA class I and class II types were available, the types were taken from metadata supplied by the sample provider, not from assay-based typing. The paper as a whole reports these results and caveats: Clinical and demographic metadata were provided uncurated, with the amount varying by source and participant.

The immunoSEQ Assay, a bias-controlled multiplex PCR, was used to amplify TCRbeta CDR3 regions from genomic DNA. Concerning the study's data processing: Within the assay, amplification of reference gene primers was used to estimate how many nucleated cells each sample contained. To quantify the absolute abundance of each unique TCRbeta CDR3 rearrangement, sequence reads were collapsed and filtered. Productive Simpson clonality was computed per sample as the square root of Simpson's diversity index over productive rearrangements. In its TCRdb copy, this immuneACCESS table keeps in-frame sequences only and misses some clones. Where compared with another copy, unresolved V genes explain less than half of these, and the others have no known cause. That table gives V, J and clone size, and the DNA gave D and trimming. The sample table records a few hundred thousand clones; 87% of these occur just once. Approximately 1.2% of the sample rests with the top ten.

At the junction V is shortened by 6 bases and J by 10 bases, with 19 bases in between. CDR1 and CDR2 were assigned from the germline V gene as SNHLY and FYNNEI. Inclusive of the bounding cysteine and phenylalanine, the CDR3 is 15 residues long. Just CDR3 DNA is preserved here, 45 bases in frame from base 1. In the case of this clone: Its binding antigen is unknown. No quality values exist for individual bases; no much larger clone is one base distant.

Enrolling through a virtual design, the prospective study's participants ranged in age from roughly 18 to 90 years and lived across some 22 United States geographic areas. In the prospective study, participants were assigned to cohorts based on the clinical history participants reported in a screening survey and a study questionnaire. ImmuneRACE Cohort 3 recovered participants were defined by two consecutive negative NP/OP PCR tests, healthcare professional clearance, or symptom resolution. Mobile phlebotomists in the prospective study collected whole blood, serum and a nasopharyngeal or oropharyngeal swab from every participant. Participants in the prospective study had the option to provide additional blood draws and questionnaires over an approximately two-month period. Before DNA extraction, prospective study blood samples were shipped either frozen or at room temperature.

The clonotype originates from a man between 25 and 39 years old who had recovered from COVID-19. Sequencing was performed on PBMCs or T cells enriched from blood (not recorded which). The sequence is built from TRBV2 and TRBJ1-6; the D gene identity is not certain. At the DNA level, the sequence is TGTGCCAGCAGACAGTCACCCACCTTTGGATCACCCCTCCACTTT. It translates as CASRQSPTFGSPLHF.